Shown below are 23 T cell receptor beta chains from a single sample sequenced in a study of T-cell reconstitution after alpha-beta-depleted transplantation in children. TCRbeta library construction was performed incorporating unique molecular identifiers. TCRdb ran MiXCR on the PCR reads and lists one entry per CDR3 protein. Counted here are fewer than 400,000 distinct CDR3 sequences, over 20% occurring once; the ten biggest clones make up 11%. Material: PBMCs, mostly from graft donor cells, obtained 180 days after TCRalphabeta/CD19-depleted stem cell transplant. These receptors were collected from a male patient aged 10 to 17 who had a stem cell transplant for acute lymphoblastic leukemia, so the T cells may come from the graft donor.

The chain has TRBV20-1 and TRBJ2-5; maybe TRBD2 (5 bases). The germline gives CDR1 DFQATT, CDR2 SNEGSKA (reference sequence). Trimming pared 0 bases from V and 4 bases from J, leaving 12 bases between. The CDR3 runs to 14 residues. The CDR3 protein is CSARDLAWRETQYF. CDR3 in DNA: TGCAGTGCTAGAGATCTAGCTTGGCGAGAGACCCAGTACTTC.

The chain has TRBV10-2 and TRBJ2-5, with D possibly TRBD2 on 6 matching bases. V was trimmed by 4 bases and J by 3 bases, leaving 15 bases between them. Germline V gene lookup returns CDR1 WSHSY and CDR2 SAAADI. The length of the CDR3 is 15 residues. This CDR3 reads CASSGFGGREETQYF. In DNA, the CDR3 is TGCGCCAGCAGTGGATTCGGGGGAAGGGAAGAGACCCAGTACTTC.

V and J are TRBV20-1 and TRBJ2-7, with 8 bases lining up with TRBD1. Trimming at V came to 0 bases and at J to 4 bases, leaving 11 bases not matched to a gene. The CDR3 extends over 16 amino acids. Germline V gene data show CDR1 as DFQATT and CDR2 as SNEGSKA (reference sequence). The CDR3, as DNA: TGCAGTGCTAGAGATCGGGGCAGGGGGCTTTGGTACGAGCAGTACTTC. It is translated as CSARDRGRGLWYEQYF.

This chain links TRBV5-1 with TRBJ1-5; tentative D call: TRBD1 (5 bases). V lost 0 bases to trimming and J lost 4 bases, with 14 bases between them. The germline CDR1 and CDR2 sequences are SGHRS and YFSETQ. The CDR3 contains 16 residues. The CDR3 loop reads CASSLVPGTGNQPQHF. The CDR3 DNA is TGCGCCAGCAGCTTGGTGCCGGGGACCGGTAATCAGCCCCAGCATTTT.

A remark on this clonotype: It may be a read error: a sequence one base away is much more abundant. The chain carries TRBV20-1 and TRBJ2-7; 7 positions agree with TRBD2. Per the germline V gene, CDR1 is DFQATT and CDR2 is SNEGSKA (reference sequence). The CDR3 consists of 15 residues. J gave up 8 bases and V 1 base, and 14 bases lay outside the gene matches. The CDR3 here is CSARVPVLASYKQYF. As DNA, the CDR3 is TGCAGTGCTAGAGTTCCCGTACTAGCGTCGTACAAGCAGTACTTC.

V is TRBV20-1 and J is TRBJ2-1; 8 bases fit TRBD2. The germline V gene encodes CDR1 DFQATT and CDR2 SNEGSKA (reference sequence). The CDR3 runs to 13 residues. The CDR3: CSLGSGSRNEQFF. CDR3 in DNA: TGCAGCCTTGGGAGCGGGAGTAGAAATGAGCAGTTCTTC.

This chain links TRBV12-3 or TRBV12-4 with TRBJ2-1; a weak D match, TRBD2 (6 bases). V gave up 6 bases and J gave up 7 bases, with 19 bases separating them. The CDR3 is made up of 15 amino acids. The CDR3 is CASSPLGGVGNEQFF. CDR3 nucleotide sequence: TGTGCCAGCAGCCCGCTAGGAGGGGTAGGGAATGAGCAGTTCTTC.

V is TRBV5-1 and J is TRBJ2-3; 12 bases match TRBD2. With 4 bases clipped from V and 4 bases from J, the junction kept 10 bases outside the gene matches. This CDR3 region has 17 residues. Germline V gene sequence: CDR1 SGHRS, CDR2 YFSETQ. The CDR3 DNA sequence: TGCGCCAGCAGCCAAGGACTAGCGGGAAGGAGAGCAGATACGCAGTATTTT. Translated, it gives CASSQGLAGRRADTQYF.

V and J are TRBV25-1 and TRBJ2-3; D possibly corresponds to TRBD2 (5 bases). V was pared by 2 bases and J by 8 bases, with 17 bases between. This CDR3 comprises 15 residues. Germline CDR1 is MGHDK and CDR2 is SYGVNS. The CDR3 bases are TGTGCCAGCAGTGAAGGGGTATCTGCACGGGGTACGCAGTATTTT. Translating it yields CASSEGVSARGTQYF.

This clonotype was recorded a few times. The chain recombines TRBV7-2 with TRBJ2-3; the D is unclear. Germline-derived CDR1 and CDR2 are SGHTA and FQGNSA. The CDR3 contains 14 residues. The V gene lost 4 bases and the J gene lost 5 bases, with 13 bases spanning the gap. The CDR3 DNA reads TGTGCCAGCAGCTCGCCCCCTATAGGAGATACGCAGTATTTT. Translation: CASSSPPIGDTQYF.

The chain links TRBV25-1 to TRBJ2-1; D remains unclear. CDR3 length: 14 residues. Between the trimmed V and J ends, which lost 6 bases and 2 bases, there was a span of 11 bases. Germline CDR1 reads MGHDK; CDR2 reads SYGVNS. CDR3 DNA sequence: TGTGCCAGCAGCCCGTGGTCACCCTACAATGAGCAGTTCTTC. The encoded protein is CASSPWSPYNEQFF.

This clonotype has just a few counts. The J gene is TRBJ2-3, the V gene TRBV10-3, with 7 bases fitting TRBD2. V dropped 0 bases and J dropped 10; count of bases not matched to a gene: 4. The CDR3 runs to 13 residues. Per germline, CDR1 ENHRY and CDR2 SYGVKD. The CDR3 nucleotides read TGTGCCATCAGTGAGTCGCGGGAGAACGCGCAGTATTTT. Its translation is CAISESRENAQYF.

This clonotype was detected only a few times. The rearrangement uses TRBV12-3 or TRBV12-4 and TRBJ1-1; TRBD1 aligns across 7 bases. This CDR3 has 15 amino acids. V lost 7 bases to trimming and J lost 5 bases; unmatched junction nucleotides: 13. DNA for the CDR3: TGTGCCAGCACTCTAATACAGGGGCGGCGTACTGAAGCTTTCTTT. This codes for CASTLIQGRRTEAFF.

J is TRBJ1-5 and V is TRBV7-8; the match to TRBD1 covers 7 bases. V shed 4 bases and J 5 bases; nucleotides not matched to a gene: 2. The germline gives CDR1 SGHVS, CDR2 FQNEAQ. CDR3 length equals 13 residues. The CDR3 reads CASSYDRDQPQHF. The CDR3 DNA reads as TGTGCCAGCAGCTATGACAGGGATCAGCCCCAGCATTTT.

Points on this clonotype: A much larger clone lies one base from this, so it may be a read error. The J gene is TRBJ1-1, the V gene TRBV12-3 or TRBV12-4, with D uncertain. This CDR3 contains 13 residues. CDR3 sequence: CASSLVENNEAFF. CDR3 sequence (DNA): TGTGCCAGCAGTCTGGTAGAGAACAATGAAGCTTTCTTT.

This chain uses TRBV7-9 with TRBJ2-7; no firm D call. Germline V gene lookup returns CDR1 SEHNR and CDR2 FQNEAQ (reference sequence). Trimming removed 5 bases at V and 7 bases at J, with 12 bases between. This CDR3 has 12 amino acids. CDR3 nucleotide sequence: TGTGCCAGCAGCCCCGAGGTGGGGGAGCAGTACTTC. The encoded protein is CASSPEVGEQYF.

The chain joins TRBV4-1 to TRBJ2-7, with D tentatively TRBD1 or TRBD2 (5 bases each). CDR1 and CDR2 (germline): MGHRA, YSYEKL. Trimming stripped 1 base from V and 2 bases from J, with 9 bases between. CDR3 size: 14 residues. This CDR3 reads CASSQGDRPYEQYF. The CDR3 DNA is TGCGCCAGCAGCCAAGGGGACCGACCCTACGAGCAGTACTTC.

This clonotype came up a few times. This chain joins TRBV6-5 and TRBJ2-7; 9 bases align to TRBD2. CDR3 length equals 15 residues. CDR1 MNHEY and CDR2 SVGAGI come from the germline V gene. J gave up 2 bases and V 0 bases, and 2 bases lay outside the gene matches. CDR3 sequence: CASSYSPSGTYEQYF. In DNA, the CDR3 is TGTGCCAGCAGTTACTCCCCTAGCGGGACCTACGAGCAGTACTTC.

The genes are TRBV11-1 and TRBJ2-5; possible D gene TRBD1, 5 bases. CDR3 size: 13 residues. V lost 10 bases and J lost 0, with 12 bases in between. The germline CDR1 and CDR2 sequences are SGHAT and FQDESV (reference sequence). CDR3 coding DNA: TGTGCCATCCGACAGAGTAACCAAGAGACCCAGTACTTC. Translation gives CAIRQSNQETQYF.

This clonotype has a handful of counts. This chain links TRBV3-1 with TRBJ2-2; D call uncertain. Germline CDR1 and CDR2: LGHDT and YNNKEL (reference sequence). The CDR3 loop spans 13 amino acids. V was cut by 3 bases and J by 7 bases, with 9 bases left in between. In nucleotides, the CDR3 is TGTGCCAGCAGCCAGAGAGGCCTCGGGGAGCTGTTTTTT. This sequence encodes CASSQRGLGELFF.

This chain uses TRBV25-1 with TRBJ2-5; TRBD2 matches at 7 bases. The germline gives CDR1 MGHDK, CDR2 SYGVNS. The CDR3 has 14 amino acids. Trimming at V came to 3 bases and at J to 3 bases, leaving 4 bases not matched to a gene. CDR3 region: CASSDAGTKETQYF. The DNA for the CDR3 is TGTGCCAGCAGTGACGCCGGGACTAAAGAGACCCAGTACTTC. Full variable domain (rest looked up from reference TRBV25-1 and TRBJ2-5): EADIYQTPRYLVIGTGKKITLECSQTMGHDKMYWYQQDPGMELHLIHYSYGVNSTEKGDLSSESTVSRIRTEHFPLTLESARPSHTSQYLCASSDAGTKETQYFGPGTRLLVL.

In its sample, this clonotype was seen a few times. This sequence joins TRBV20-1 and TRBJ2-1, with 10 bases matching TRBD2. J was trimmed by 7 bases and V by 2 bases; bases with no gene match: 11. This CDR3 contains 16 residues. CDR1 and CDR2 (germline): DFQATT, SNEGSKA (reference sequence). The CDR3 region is CSARPHLAGVGNEQFF. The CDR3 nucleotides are TGCAGTGCTAGACCTCACCTAGCGGGAGTGGGGAATGAGCAGTTCTTC.

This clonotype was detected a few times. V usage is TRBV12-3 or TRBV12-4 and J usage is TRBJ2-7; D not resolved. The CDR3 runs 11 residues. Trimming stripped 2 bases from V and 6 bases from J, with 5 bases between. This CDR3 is CASSLRSEQYF. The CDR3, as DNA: TGTGCCAGCAGTTTAAGGAGCGAGCAGTACTTC.